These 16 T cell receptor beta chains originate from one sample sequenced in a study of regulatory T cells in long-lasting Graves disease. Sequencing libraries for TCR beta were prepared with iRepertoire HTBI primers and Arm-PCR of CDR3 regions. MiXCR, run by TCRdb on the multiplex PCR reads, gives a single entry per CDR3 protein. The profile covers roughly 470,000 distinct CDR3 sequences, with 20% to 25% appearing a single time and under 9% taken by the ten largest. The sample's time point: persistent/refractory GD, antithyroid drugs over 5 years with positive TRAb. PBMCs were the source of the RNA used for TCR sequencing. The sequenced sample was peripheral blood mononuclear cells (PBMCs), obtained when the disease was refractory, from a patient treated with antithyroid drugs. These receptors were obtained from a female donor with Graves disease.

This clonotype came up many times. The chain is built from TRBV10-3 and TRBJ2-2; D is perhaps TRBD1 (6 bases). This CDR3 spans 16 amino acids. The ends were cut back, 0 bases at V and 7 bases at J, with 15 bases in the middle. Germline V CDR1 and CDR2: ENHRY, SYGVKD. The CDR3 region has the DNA TGTGCCATCAGTGAGTCTCGAGGACAGCGAGACGGGGAGCTGTTTTTT. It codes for CAISESRGQRDGELFF.

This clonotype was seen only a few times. CDR3 residues: CASSYSIGTEAPNTGELFF. The CDR3 DNA reads TGTGCCAGCAGTTACTCGATAGGGACGGAGGCCCCGAACACCGGGGAGCTGTTTTTT. The chain carries TRBV6-2 or TRBV6-3 and TRBJ2-2; D possibly uses TRBD1 or TRBD2 (5 bases each). The CDR3 is made up of 19 amino acids. From germline, CDR1 is MNHEY and CDR2 SVGEGT. Trimming took 0 bases from V and 0 from J, leaving 17 bases between them.

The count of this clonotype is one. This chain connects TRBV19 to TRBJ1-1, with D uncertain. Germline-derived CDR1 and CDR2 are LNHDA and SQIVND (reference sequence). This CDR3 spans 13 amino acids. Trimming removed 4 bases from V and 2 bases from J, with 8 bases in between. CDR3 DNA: TGTGCCAGTAGTACCTCCTTCAACACTGAAGCTTTCTTT. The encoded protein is CASSTSFNTEAFF.

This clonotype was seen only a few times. The CDR3 sequence: CASSLRDREIFYGYTF. DNA of the CDR3: TGTGCCAGCAGCCTTCGGGACAGGGAAATCTTCTATGGCTACACCTTC. The chain carries TRBV7-9 and TRBJ1-2; 9 nucleotides match TRBD1. Per the germline V gene, CDR1 is SEHNR and CDR2 is FQNEAQ (reference sequence). CDR3 size: 16 residues. V gave up 5 bases and J gave up 4 bases; unmatched junction bases: 11.

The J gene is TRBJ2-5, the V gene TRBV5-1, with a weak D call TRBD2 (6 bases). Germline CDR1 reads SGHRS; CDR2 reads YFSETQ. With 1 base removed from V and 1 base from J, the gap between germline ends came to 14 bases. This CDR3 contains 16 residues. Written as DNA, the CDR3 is TGCGCCAGCAGCTTGTATGCCCCGGGGGTCCAAGAGACCCAGTACTTC. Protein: CASSLYAPGVQETQYF.

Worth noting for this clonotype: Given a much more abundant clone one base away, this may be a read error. This chain's CDR3 is CVSSLSAGGTEAFF. In nucleotides, the CDR3 is TGTGTCAGCAGCCTATCGGCAGGGGGCACTGAAGCTTTCTTT. This chain connects TRBV7-3 to TRBJ1-1, with 7 positions matching TRBD1. The germline CDR1 and CDR2 sequences are SGHTA and FQGTGA. CDR3 length: 14 residues.

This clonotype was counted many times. CDR3 in amino acids: CASSLRTSGSQAKNIQYF. For the CDR3, the DNA is TGTGCCAGCAGTTTAAGGACTAGCGGGAGTCAGGCCAAAAACATTCAGTACTTC. The rearrangement joins TRBV12-3 or TRBV12-4 to TRBJ2-4; 13 bases are shared with TRBD2. The V segment lost 2 bases and the J segment 1 base; nucleotides outside the gene matches: 5. CDR3 length: 18 amino acids.

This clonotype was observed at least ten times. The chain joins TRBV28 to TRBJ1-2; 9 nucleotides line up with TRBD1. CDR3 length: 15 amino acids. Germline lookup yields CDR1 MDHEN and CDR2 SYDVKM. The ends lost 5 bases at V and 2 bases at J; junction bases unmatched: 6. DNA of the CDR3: TGTGCCAGCAGTCCCACCGGGACAGGGAACTATGGCTACACCTTC. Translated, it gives CASSPTGTGNYGYTF.

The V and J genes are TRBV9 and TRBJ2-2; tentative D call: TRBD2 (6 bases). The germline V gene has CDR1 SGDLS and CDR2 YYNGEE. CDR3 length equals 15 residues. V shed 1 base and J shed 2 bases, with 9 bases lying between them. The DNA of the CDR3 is TGTGCCAGCAGCGTAATAGCGGCCAACACCGGGGAGCTGTTTTTT. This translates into CASSVIAANTGELFF.

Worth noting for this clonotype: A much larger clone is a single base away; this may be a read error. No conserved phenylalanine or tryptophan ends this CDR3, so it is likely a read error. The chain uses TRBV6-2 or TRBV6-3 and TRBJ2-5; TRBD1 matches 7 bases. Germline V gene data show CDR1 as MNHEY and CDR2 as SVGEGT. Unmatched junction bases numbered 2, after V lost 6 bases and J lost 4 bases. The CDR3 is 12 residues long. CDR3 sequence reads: CASRRGPETQYL. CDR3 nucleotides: TGTGCCAGCAGAAGGGGGCCAGAGACCCAGTACCTC.

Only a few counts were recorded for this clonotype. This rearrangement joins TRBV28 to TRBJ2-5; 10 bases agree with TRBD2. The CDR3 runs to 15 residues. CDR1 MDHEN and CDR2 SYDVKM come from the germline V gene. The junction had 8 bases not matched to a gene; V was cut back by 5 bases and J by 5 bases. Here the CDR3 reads CASSQSSGSLETQYF. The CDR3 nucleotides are TGTGCCAGCAGTCAGTCTAGCGGGAGCTTGGAGACCCAGTACTTC.

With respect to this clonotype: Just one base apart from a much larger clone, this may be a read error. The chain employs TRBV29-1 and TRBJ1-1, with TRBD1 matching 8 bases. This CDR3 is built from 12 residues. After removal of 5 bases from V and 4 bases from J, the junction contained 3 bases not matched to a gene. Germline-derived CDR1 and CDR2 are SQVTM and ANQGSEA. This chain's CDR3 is CSVYGTGTEAFF. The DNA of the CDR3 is TGCAGCGTTTACGGGACAGGCACTGAAGCTTTCTTT.

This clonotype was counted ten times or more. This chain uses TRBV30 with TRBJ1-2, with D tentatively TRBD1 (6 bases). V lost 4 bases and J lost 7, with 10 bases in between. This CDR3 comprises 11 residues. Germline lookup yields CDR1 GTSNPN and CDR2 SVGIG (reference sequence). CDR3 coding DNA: TGTGCCTGGATTCAGGGGTCTGGCTACACCTTC. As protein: CAWIQGSGYTF.

The CDR3 DNA is TGCAGTGCTAAAGGAGCGAGACAGGGAGATACGCAGTATTTT. It codes for CSAKGARQGDTQYF. The V gene is TRBV20-1, the J gene TRBJ2-3; 7 nucleotides line up with TRBD1. CDR3 size: 14 residues. Trimming at V came to 4 bases and at J to 5 bases, leaving 9 bases not matched to a gene. Germline V lookup: CDR1 DFQATT, CDR2 SNEGSKA (reference sequence).

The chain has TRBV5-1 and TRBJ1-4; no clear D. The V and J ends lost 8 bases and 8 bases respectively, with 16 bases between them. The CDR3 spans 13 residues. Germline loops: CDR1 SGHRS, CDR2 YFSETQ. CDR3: CASSRGYSEKLFF. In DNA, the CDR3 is TGCGCCAGTAGCCGTGGGTACTCCGAAAAACTGTTTTTT.

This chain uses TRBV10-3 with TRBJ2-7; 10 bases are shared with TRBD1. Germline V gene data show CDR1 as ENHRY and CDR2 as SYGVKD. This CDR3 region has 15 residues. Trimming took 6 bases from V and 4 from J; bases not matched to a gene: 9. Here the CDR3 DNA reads TGTGCCATCAGCCCGGGACAGGGGAAGTTGTACGAGCAGTACTTC. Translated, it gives CAISPGQGKLYEQYF.